This T cell receptor (beta chain) was recorded in a study of CD8+CD57+ T cells in acquired aplastic anemia. This clonotype was seen only a few times. All sequencing subjects had displayed CD8+CD57+ cell expansion on flow cytometry. The ends were cut back, 7 bases at V and 0 bases at J, with 9 bases in the middle. Germline V gene lookup returns CDR1 MDHEN and CDR2 SYDVKM. The CDR3 sequence is 13 residues long. Both TCR beta VDJ combination and CDR3 sequence profiling were carried out. Genomic DNA was the template for this profiling. TCRdb used MiXCR to reprocess the reads, holding one entry per CDR3 protein. This sample has hundreds of thousands of distinct CDR3 sequences, with around a third found just once.

Sequencing was done on a sample of sorted CD4+, CD8+, or CD8+CD57+ T cells (not recorded which) from PBMCs. The source of this sequence is a human donor with aplastic anemia. The chain is built from TRBV28 and TRBJ1-1, with D uncertain. CDR3 sequence (DNA): TGTGCCAGCACAGTGGGGATGAACACTGAAGCTTTCTTT. This gives the protein CASTVGMNTEAFF.